This T cell receptor beta chain was identified during a study of post-analysis software for immune sequencing data. Each TCR beta cDNA library carried unique molecular identifiers. TCRdb re-analysed the PCR reads in MiXCR, keeping a single row per CDR3 protein. The data contain approximately 360,000 distinct CDR3 sequences, roughly 30% of them singletons. CDR3 length: 15 residues. V lost 2 bases, J lost 4 bases, and 15 bases lay in between. From germline, CDR1 is MNHEY and CDR2 SVGAGI. Overall study findings and caveats: The five TRBV segments detected at higher frequency in patients than in controls included TRBV5-6, TRBV5-1 and TRBV20-1.

Remarks on this clonotype: What it binds is not known. Just one base apart from a much larger clone, this may be a read error.

The sequencing sample was made of blood. The chain couples TRBV6-5 to TRBJ2-7; D may be TRBD2 (6 bases). The clonotype originates from a girl aged 5-17 years with multiple sclerosis. CDR3 protein: CASSYTHGGGYEQYF. DNA of the CDR3: TGTGCCAGCAGTTACACCCACGGGGGTGGGTACGAGCAGTACTTC.